This entry lists 6 T cell receptor beta chains sequenced from one sample in a study of blood T cell repertoires in COVID-19. Generated by immunoSEQ multiplex PCR, the TCRdb table keeps only in-frame clones and is missing some. The data contain 100,000 to 150,000 clones, about 84% of them singletons. Sequenced sample: peripheral blood. The receptors stem from a human donor in a cohort sampled during active COVID-19.

The genes are TRBV10-3 and TRBJ2-1; 8 nucleotides align to TRBD2. V trimming: 0 bases; J trimming: 8 bases; junction bases outside the gene matches: 6. The CDR3 spans 15 residues. Germline-derived CDR1 and CDR2 are ENHRY and SYGVKD. CDR3 DNA: TGTGCCATCAGTGAGTCGGCGGGAGGTCGGGATGAGCAGTTCTTC. Translated, it gives CAISESAGGRDEQFF.

The V call is TRBV30, the J call TRBJ2-3; no firm D call. V gave up 0 bases and J gave up 4 bases, with 5 bases separating them. Germline V lookup: CDR1 GTSNPN, CDR2 SVGIG (reference sequence). The CDR3 totals 12 residues. The CDR3 DNA sequence: TGTGCCTGGAGTGTACACGCAGATACGCAGTATTTT. Amino acid sequence: CAWSVHADTQYF.

The rearrangement links TRBV6-2 or TRBV6-3 to TRBJ2-1, with 9 positions matching TRBD1. Germline V gene lookup returns CDR1 MNHEY and CDR2 SVGEGT. The CDR3 has 15 residues. Trimming cost V 4 bases and J 4 bases; bases outside gene matches: 5. CDR3 region: CASSSTGTGYNEQFF. In DNA form, the CDR3 reads TGTGCCAGCAGTTCAACCGGGACAGGGTACAATGAGCAGTTCTTC.

The rearrangement joins TRBV5-1 to TRBJ1-1, with TRBD1 as a possible D gene (5 bases). The ends were cut back, 3 bases at V and 4 bases at J, with 13 bases in the middle. Germline V gene sequence: CDR1 SGHRS, CDR2 YFSETQ. The CDR3 is 14 residues long. CDR3 sequence reads: CASSWDSRTTEAFF. CDR3 nucleotide sequence: TGCGCCAGCAGCTGGGACTCCCGGACCACTGAAGCTTTCTTT.

The V and J genes are TRBV3-1 (or the pseudogene TRBV3-2) and TRBJ2-1; 12 positions agree with TRBD2. Looked up from germline, CDR1 is LGHDT and CDR2 is YNNKEL (reference sequence). The CDR3 sequence is 17 residues long. With V trimmed by 4 bases and J by 5 bases, 9 bases remained unmatched. In DNA, the CDR3 is TGTGCCAGCAGCCTAGAAGCGACTAGCGGGAGTCACAATGAGCAGTTCTTC. This sequence encodes CASSLEATSGSHNEQFF.

The genes are TRBV29-1 and TRBJ1-4; 7 bases are a match to TRBD1. The CDR3 has 15 amino acids. V lost 4 bases and J lost 0; bases outside the gene matches: 5. The germline V gene encodes CDR1 SQVTM and CDR2 ANQGSEA. CDR3 sequence reads: CSVGRQGATNEKLFF. The CDR3 region has the DNA TGCAGCGTTGGTCGACAGGGCGCAACTAATGAAAAACTGTTTTTT.